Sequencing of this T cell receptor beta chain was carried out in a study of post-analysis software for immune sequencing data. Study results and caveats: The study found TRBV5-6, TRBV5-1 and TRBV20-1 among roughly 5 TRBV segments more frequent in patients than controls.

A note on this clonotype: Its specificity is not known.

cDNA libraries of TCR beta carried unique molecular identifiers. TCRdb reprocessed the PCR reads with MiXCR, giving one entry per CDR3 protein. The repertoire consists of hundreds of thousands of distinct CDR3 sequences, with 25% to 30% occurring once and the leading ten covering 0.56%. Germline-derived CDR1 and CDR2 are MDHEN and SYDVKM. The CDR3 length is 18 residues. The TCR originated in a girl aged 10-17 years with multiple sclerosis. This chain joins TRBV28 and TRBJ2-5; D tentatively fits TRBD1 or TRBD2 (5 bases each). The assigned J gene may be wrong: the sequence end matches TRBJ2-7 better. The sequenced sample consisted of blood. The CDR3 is CASSFVGEFAVGAYEQYF. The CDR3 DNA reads TGTGCCAGCAGTTTCGTGGGGGAATTTGCTGTGGGGGCCTACGAGCAGTACTTC.